The present T cell receptor (beta chain) was sequenced within a study of metastatic and nonmetastatic thyroid tumors. This clone was seen only a few times. Using MiXCR, TCRdb reanalyzed the PCR reads. The sample shows approximately 3,600 clones, under 40% of them seen only once. None of the patients had undergone any treatment ahead of thyroid surgery. The germline CDR1 and CDR2 sequences are MNHEY and SVGEGT. Trimming removed 2 bases at V and 2 bases at J, with 8 bases between. CDR3 length: 14 amino acids. The sequenced sample consisted of adjacent normal tissue. The chain couples TRBV6-2 or TRBV6-3 to TRBJ2-3; D unclear. This clonotype was sampled from a male donor with papillary thyroid cancer or a benign thyroid nodule (not recorded which). Some clones in this sample may be carry-over from other donors' samples. The CDR3 sequence: CASSYLGPTDTQYF. The DNA of the CDR3 is TGTGCCAGCAGTTACCTCGGACCCACAGATACGCAGTATTTT.